The 11 T cell receptor beta chains below were found in one sample sequenced in a study of T-cell memory formation after mild COVID-19. MiXCR was run by TCRdb on the 5' RACE reads, yielding one entry per CDR3 protein. The profile shows about 250,000 distinct CDR3 sequences, roughly 18% of them singletons. The sample taken for sequencing was PBMCs or a T cell subset sorted from them (not recorded which). These receptors were obtained from a man between 18 and 35 years old who had mild COVID-19 (a few samples of this study predate the infection). Cell type and time point are not known.

Ten or more counts support this clonotype. CDR3: CASSQWAGADLDTQYF. The CDR3 DNA reads as TGTGCCAGCAGCCAATGGGCCGGGGCCGACTTGGATACGCAGTATTTT. The V and J genes are TRBV4-2 and TRBJ2-3; D tentatively fits TRBD1 or TRBD2 (5 bases each). Deletions cut 2 bases from V and 6 bases from J, with 18 bases between. Germline V gene data show CDR1 as LGHNA and CDR2 as YNFKEQ. This CDR3 region has 16 residues.

This clonotype was found a few times. The chain combines TRBV20-1 with TRBJ2-5, with 14 bases that match TRBD2. The CDR3 has 14 residues. Germline CDR1 and CDR2: DFQATT and SNEGSKA (reference sequence). Losses at the gene ends were 5 bases for V and 5 bases for J; bases not matched to a gene: 4. CDR3: CSAGLAGGHETQYF. The DNA of the CDR3 is TGCAGTGCTGGACTAGCGGGGGGCCATGAGACCCAGTACTTC.

The chain links TRBV7-9 to TRBJ2-7; a weak D match, TRBD1 (6 bases). The length of the CDR3 is 15 residues. Germline CDR1 SEHNR, CDR2 FQNEAQ (reference sequence). V was trimmed by 1 base and J by 5 bases, leaving 15 bases between them. The CDR3 is CASSLESGEYNEQYF. The CDR3 bases are TGTGCCAGCAGCTTAGAGTCAGGGGAATATAACGAGCAGTACTTC.

The table lists this clonotype with a few counts. This chain uses TRBV10-2 with TRBJ1-6; perhaps TRBD1 as D (6 bases). V lost 6 bases and J 0 bases, leaving 9 bases between the germline ends. The CDR3 has 15 residues. Germline assignment: CDR1 WSHSY and CDR2 SAAADI. This CDR3 is CASRDSLSYNSPLHF. Here the CDR3 DNA reads TGCGCCAGCAGGGACAGTCTCTCCTATAATTCACCCCTCCACTTT.

V usage is TRBV25-1 and J usage is TRBJ2-6; D is uncertain. The CDR3 runs 16 residues. The ends were cut back, 2 bases at V and 1 base at J, with 9 bases in the middle. Per germline, CDR1 MGHDK and CDR2 SYGVNS. The CDR3 reads CASSEGERSGANVLTF. The DNA of the CDR3 is TGTGCCAGCAGTGAAGGGGAAAGGTCTGGGGCCAACGTCCTGACTTTC.

This clonotype occurred a few times. This chain uses TRBV5-1 with TRBJ1-1, with D unclear. V was pared by 4 bases and J by 0 bases, with 10 bases between. Germline CDR1 and CDR2: SGHRS and YFSETQ. The CDR3 is made up of 14 amino acids. CDR3 sequence (DNA): TGCGCCAGCAGCCCCCCCGGGGTGAACACTGAAGCTTTCTTT. The encoded protein is CASSPPGVNTEAFF.

The CDR3 region has the DNA TGTGCCAGCAGCTCACCCAAGGGGCAAGACTCTGGGGCCAACGTCCTGACTTTC. Encoded protein: CASSSPKGQDSGANVLTF. This chain uses TRBV5-5 with TRBJ2-6; D perhaps matches TRBD1 (5 bases). This CDR3 comprises 18 residues. Germline CDR1 is SGHKS and CDR2 is YYEKEE (reference sequence). V was shortened by 3 bases and J by 0 bases, with 16 bases between the two germline ends.

This clonotype has a handful of counts. The J gene is TRBJ2-2, the V gene TRBV28, with 7 bases that match TRBD1. In germline, CDR1 is MDHEN, CDR2 SYDVKM. V shed 5 bases and J 11 bases; nucleotides not matched to a gene: 5. The length of the CDR3 is 12 residues. The CDR3 loop is CASSRDSRELFF. CDR3 nucleotide sequence: TGTGCCAGCAGTCGGGACAGTCGCGAGCTGTTTTTT.

The chain couples TRBV6-6 to TRBJ1-1, with 10 bases aligning to TRBD1. CDR1 and CDR2 from the germline V gene are MNHNY and SVGAGI (reference sequence). The CDR3 extends over 12 amino acids. Trimming cost V 5 bases and J 8 bases; bases outside gene matches: 2. CDR3 nucleotide sequence: TGTGCCAGCAGTGAGGGACAGGGGGAAGCTTTCTTT. Protein product: CASSEGQGEAFF.

This clonotype turned up a few times. V gene TRBV11-2 combines with J gene TRBJ2-1, with D perhaps given as TRBD1 or TRBD2 (5 bases each). Trimming cost V 2 bases and J 7 bases, with 9 bases left between them. Per germline, CDR1 SGHAT and CDR2 FQNNGV. There are 13 residues in the CDR3. The chain's CDR3 is CASSLRGGNEQFF. The CDR3 DNA reads TGTGCCAGCAGCTTACGGGGCGGTAATGAGCAGTTCTTC.

The chain recombines TRBV4-3 with TRBJ2-4; no definite D call. This CDR3 comprises 16 residues. Trimming cost V 0 bases and J 2 bases, with 11 bases left between them. Germline lookup yields CDR1 LGHNA and CDR2 YSLEER. CDR3 in amino acids: CASSQEVRRTKNIQYF. The CDR3, as DNA: TGCGCCAGCAGCCAAGAAGTACGGCGGACCAAAAACATTCAGTACTTC.